The 23 T cell receptor beta chains listed next were all sequenced from one sample in a study of ipilimumab plus nivolumab after autologous stem cell transplantation. The repertoire was sequenced with immunoSEQ multiplex PCR; TCRdb's copy has only in-frame clones and lacks some. This table holds about 40,000 clones, 80% to 95% found once. Material: PBMCs, obtained in a trial of ipilimumab plus nivolumab as post-transplant consolidation. These receptors were obtained from a male donor with multiple myeloma.

The chain has TRBV19 and TRBJ1-5; D ambiguous. This CDR3 region has 12 residues. Trimming pared 3 bases from V and 7 bases from J, leaving 7 bases between. CDR1 LNHDA and CDR2 SQIVND come from the germline V gene (reference sequence). CDR3 loop: CASSMLTQPQHF. CDR3 DNA sequence: TGTGCCAGTAGTATGCTAACACAGCCCCAGCATTTT.

V and J are TRBV28 and TRBJ2-5; 7 bases are a match to TRBD2. The length of the CDR3 is 14 residues. Unmatched junction bases numbered 8, after V lost 5 bases and J lost 5 bases. Germline-derived CDR1 and CDR2 are MDHEN and SYDVKM. CDR3 sequence reads: CASSPAGVGETQYF. As DNA, the CDR3 is TGTGCCAGCAGTCCCGCGGGAGTAGGGGAGACCCAGTACTTC.

This CDR3 reads CASSQPHGGSYNSPLHF. Here the CDR3 DNA reads TGTGCCAGCAGCCAACCCCACGGGGGCTCCTATAATTCACCCCTCCACTTT. The chain joins TRBV14 to TRBJ1-6, with a possible D match to TRBD1 (5 bases). Trimming left V 2 bases short and J 0 bases short, with 11 bases between. The CDR3 spans 17 residues. CDR1 is SGHDN and CDR2 is FVKESK in the germline V gene.

This chain uses TRBV29-1 with TRBJ1-1, with 8 bases fitting TRBD1. V was clipped by 5 bases and J by 3 bases; unmatched bases: 5. The CDR3 consists of 13 residues. Germline-derived CDR1 and CDR2 are SQVTM and ANQGSEA. CDR3 loop: CSVLGQGDTEAFF. CDR3 DNA sequence: TGCAGCGTTTTAGGACAGGGTGACACTGAAGCTTTCTTT. Full variable domain (outside the CDR3, taken from reference TRBV29-1 and TRBJ1-1): SAVISQKPSRDICQRGTSLTIQCQVDSQVTMMFWYRQQPGQSLTLIATANQGSEATYESGFVIDKFPISRPNLTFSTLTVSNMSPEDSSIYLCSVLGQGDTEAFFGQGTRLTVV.

As concerns this clone: It may be a read error: a sequence one base away is much more abundant. Other DNA variants within this sample encode the same CDR3. This rearrangement joins TRBV5-4 to TRBJ2-7, with TRBD1 identical over 8 bases. The CDR3 spans 15 residues. Germline V lookup: CDR1 SGHNT, CDR2 YYREEE (reference sequence). V shed 3 bases and J 2 bases; nucleotides not matched to a gene: 7. CDR3 sequence (DNA): TGTGCCAGCAGCTCTCCGGGACAGGCAACCTACGAGCAGTACTTC. It encodes CASSSPGQATYEQYF.

The chain has TRBV5-8 and TRBJ2-5, with 12 positions matching TRBD2. Trimming cost V 4 bases and J 7 bases; bases outside gene matches: 11. This CDR3 is built from 16 residues. Germline V gene lookup returns CDR1 SGHTS and CDR2 YDEGEE. CDR3: CASSTGTSGLWGTQYF. As DNA, the CDR3 is TGTGCCAGCAGCACTGGGACTAGCGGGCTCTGGGGGACCCAGTACTTC.

The V and J genes are TRBV5-1 and TRBJ2-2; 8 bases are a match to TRBD1. The CDR3 consists of 19 residues. Trimming took 0 bases from V and 0 from J; bases not matched to a gene: 10. Per the germline V gene, CDR1 is SGHRS and CDR2 is YFSETQ. The CDR3: CASSLGPGGRPTNTGELFF. CDR3 coding DNA: TGCGCCAGCAGCTTGGGCCCAGGGGGCCGCCCCACGAACACCGGGGAGCTGTTTTTT.

This clone was found once. The chain is built from TRBV27 and TRBJ2-7, with 7 bases that match TRBD2. Trimming at V came to 6 bases and at J to 2 bases, leaving 10 bases not matched to a gene. This CDR3 region has 15 residues. CDR1 is MNHEY, CDR2 SMNVEV, per germline (reference sequence). This CDR3 reads CASRTPGLRAYEQYF. CDR3 DNA sequence: TGTGCCAGCAGAACACCGGGACTACGAGCCTACGAGCAGTACTTC.

V is TRBV7-2 and J is TRBJ1-2, with TRBD1 identical over 8 bases. With V trimmed by 5 bases and J by 7 bases, 12 bases remained unmatched. In germline, CDR1 is SGHTA, CDR2 FQGNSA. The CDR3 runs 15 residues. The CDR3 region has the DNA TGTGCCAGCAGCATCGGACAGGGTGGGACGGCTGGCTACACCTTC. This encodes CASSIGQGGTAGYTF.

There are a few counts of this clone. V gene TRBV9 combines with J gene TRBJ2-1; 8 nucleotides agree with TRBD2. CDR1 and CDR2 (germline): SGDLS, YYNGEE. J gave up 7 bases and V 4 bases, and 7 bases lay outside the gene matches. The CDR3 is 14 residues long. CDR3 residues: CASSMPGTRNEQFF. CDR3 DNA sequence: TGTGCCAGCAGCATGCCCGGGACTAGAAATGAGCAGTTCTTC.

The V gene is TRBV19, the J gene TRBJ1-1; a possible D gene is TRBD1 (5 bases). The germline gives CDR1 LNHDA, CDR2 SQIVND (reference sequence). CDR3 length: 16 amino acids. V was shortened by 6 bases and J by 0 bases, with 17 bases between the two germline ends. CDR3 sequence (DNA): TGTGCCAGTAGACTTACGGGGCAAGCCATGAACACTGAAGCTTTCTTT. The encoded protein is CASRLTGQAMNTEAFF.

V and J are TRBV6-1 and TRBJ1-5; D not resolved. Germline-derived CDR1 and CDR2 are MNHNS and SASEGT. Trimming shortened V by 5 bases and J by 7 bases, and 9 bases separated the two germline ends. The CDR3 runs to 12 residues. The CDR3 protein is CASSLTVQPQHF. In DNA, the CDR3 is TGTGCCAGCAGTTTGACGGTCCAGCCCCAGCATTTT.

V and J are TRBV23-1 and TRBJ2-7; tentative D call: TRBD2 (5 bases). TRBV23-1 belongs to the ORF category, with a function that is uncertain. The CDR3 is 16 residues long. Deletions cut 2 bases from V and 3 bases from J, with 17 bases between. The CDR3 here is CASSQQSRELGYEQYF. CDR3 sequence (DNA): TGCGCCAGCAGTCAACAGTCAAGGGAGCTAGGCTACGAGCAGTACTTC.

V is TRBV18 and J is TRBJ1-2; 7 bases match TRBD1. The CDR3 is 13 residues long. CDR1 and CDR2 from the germline V gene are KGHSH and LQKENI. The ends lost 2 bases at V and 4 bases at J; junction bases unmatched: 1. CDR3 loop: CASSPDRAYGYTF. Written as DNA, the CDR3 is TGTGCCAGCTCACCAGACAGGGCCTATGGCTACACCTTC.

The chain employs TRBV11-3 and TRBJ2-1; 9 positions match TRBD1. Trimming at V came to 6 bases and at J to 5 bases, leaving 5 bases not matched to a gene. CDR1 is SGHNT and CDR2 is YENEEA in the germline V gene. CDR3 size: 14 residues. The CDR3 DNA reads as TGTGCCAGCAGTCAGAGACAGGGGGACAATGAGCAGTTCTTC. It encodes CASSQRQGDNEQFF. The full variable domain, in which reference TRBV11-3 and TRBJ2-1 provide the parts outside the CDR3, is EAGVVQSPRYKIIEKKQPVAFWCNPISGHNTLYWYLQNLGQGPELLIRYENEEAVDDSQLPKDRFSAERLKGVDSTLKIQPAELGDSAVYLCASSQRQGDNEQFFGPGTRLTVL.

This sequence joins TRBV7-2 and TRBJ2-5; TRBD2 matches at 10 bases. The J call is uncertain, as TRBJ2-7 better fits the DNA end. The CDR3 spans 15 residues. CDR1 is SGHTA and CDR2 is FQGNSA in the germline V gene. CDR3 sequence (DNA): TGTGCCAGCAGCTTAGTTCTAGCGGGAGCTGGCGAGCAGTACTTC. Residues: CASSLVLAGAGEQYF.

The rearrangement joins TRBV19 to TRBJ1-3, with D hard to call. V was cut by 8 bases and J by 4 bases, with 18 bases left in between. This CDR3 is 15 amino acids long. The V gene's germline CDR1 is LNHDA and CDR2 SQIVND (reference sequence). The CDR3 protein is CASGPTRTGGNTIYF. CDR3 in DNA: TGTGCCAGTGGACCAACTCGGACGGGCGGAAACACCATATATTTT.

The CDR3 sequence: CASSHGQGQYEQYF. Written as DNA, the CDR3 is TGTGCCAGCAGCCACGGACAGGGTCAGTACGAGCAGTACTTC. This chain links TRBV7-2 with TRBJ2-7, with 8 bases that match TRBD1. CDR1 is SGHTA and CDR2 is FQGNSA in the germline V gene. The CDR3 has 14 residues. J gave up 4 bases and V 5 bases, and 7 bases lay outside the gene matches. The full variable domain, completed using reference TRBV7-2 and TRBJ2-7, is GAGVSQSPSNKVTEKGKDVELRCDPISGHTALYWYRQSLGQGLEFLIYFQGNSAPDKSGLPSDRFSAERTGGSVSTLTIQRTQQEDSAVYLCASSHGQGQYEQYFGPGTRLTVT.

By share of the sample, this clone is medium-sized. J is TRBJ2-1 and V is TRBV30, with 8 bases that match TRBD2. J lost 15 bases, V lost 2 bases, and 12 bases had no gene match. This CDR3 is built from 13 residues. In germline, CDR1 is GTSNPN, CDR2 SVGIG (reference sequence). The CDR3: CAWSSSGGTSRFF. The CDR3 DNA reads TGTGCCTGGAGTTCCAGCGGGGGCACGTCCAGGTTCTTC.

The genes are TRBV5-4 and TRBJ1-3; 10 bases line up with TRBD1. Germline CDR1 and CDR2: SGHNT and YYREEE (reference sequence). The CDR3 length is 15 residues. V was clipped by 4 bases and J by 2 bases; unmatched bases: 3. The chain's CDR3 is CASSLGTGAGNTIYF. CDR3 coding DNA: TGTGCCAGCAGCCTGGGGACAGGGGCTGGAAACACCATATATTTT.

This clone is a singleton in its sample. This chain uses TRBV6-5 with TRBJ2-7; D may be TRBD1 (6 bases). The CDR3 consists of 13 residues. V lost 8 bases and J lost 4, with 15 bases in between. Germline V CDR1 and CDR2: MNHEY, SVGAGI. The CDR3 loop is CASQSPQGYEQYF. The CDR3 nucleotides read TGTGCCAGCCAGAGCCCACAGGGTTACGAGCAGTACTTC.

This chain links TRBV7-2 with TRBJ2-3; maybe TRBD2 (6 bases). Trimming pared 2 bases from V and 4 bases from J, leaving 16 bases between. Germline CDR1 SGHTA, CDR2 FQGNSA. The CDR3 is 16 amino acids. The CDR3 region is CASSLTGGVFSDTQYF. DNA for the CDR3: TGTGCCAGCAGCTTAACGGGCGGGGTCTTTTCAGATACGCAGTATTTT.

This chain joins TRBV28 and TRBJ2-7; TRBD1 aligns across 7 bases. The CDR3 runs to 15 residues. Germline lookup yields CDR1 MDHEN and CDR2 SYDVKM. V shed 2 bases and J 0 bases; nucleotides not matched to a gene: 4. The CDR3 DNA follows: TGTGCCAGCAGTTTAAGGGGGACAGTCTCCTACGAGCAGTACTTC. Encoded protein: CASSLRGTVSYEQYF.